This record concerns one T cell receptor beta chain sequence. What it binds is not known. The method was immunoSEQ multiplex PCR; TCRdb's version includes in-frame clones alone and lacks a portion of them. The data contain about 88,000 clones, 80% to 90% of them seen just once; the ten biggest clones take up around 1.5%. No patient had autoimmune disease or received systemic immunosuppression. This entry is derived from a study of OX40 agonist ivuxolimab in advanced cancers. Study findings and constraints: Among patients with partial responses at 0.1-3.0 mg/kg, clonal expansion was among the lowest.

CDR1 and CDR2 from the germline V gene are MNHEY and SMNVEV (reference sequence). The CDR3 spans 13 residues. V was shortened by 10 bases and J by 5 bases, with 17 bases between the two germline ends. The source was CD4+ or CD8+ T cells sorted from blood, collected in a trial of the OX40 agonist ivuxolimab. The chain combines TRBV27 with TRBJ1-1; D may be TRBD1 (5 bases). The sequence was collected from an adult with an advanced solid tumor such as melanoma, head and neck, liver or kidney cancer. CDR3 sequence (DNA): TGTGCCACTTTTTCGGGACGGAGAACTGAAGCTTTCTTT. This codes for CATFSGRRTEAFF.